Below, 18 T cell receptor beta chains from the same sample are listed, as sequenced in a study of shared clonotypes between healthy human individuals. Some clones are missing from TCRdb's copy, which holds only in-frame ones; the method was immunoSEQ multiplex PCR. The table includes about 2 million clones, about 95% detected once. Naive CD8 cells lacked CD45RO and underwent positive selection for CCR7, leaving out terminally differentiated effector memory CD45RA+ cells. The sample consisted of naive CD8+ T cells sorted from blood. The source is a young man in good health.

Regarding this clone: This same CDR3 is encoded by further DNA sequences in the sample. The chain uses TRBV27 and TRBJ1-2, with D tentatively TRBD1 (5 bases). The V gene's germline CDR1 is MNHEY and CDR2 SMNVEV (reference sequence). The CDR3 totals 14 residues. V was clipped by 0 bases and J by 4 bases, with 9 bases between them. The CDR3 sequence is CASSLSQGGYGYTF. The CDR3 region has the DNA TGTGCCAGCAGTTTATCCCAGGGAGGCTATGGCTACACCTTC.

The chain recombines TRBV27 with TRBJ2-7; tentative D call: TRBD2 (6 bases). This CDR3 contains 14 residues. Trimming removed 4 bases at V and 3 bases at J, with 13 bases between. Germline loops: CDR1 MNHEY, CDR2 SMNVEV (reference sequence). This chain's CDR3 is CASSSSGSNYEQYF. In DNA form, the CDR3 reads TGTGCCAGCAGTTCTTCCGGGAGCAACTACGAGCAGTACTTC.

The V gene is TRBV2, the J gene TRBJ2-3; 13 nucleotides align to TRBD2. Germline-derived CDR1 and CDR2 are SNHLY and FYNNEI. Losses at the gene ends were 8 bases for V and 4 bases for J; bases not matched to a gene: 9. This CDR3 region has 16 residues. The CDR3 here is CASDGLAGDIADTQYF. For the CDR3, the DNA is TGTGCCAGCGACGGACTAGCGGGAGATATAGCAGATACGCAGTATTTT.

The chain combines TRBV5-6 with TRBJ1-2; TRBD1 matches 7 bases. There are 13 residues in the CDR3. The V gene end was trimmed by 3 bases and the J gene end by 4 bases; junction bases not matched to a gene: 3. CDR1 SGHDT and CDR2 YYEEEE come from the germline V gene. In DNA, the CDR3 is TGTGCCAGCAGCTGGGGACAGCTCTATGGCTACACCTTC. It specifies CASSWGQLYGYTF.

The chain combines TRBV5-1 with TRBJ2-3; perhaps TRBD2 as D (6 bases). Trimming cost V 4 bases and J 3 bases, with 15 bases left between them. This CDR3 spans 15 amino acids. Germline CDR1 reads SGHRS; CDR2 reads YFSETQ. In DNA, the CDR3 is TGCGCCAGCAGCATTAGGACGGGAGAAACAGATACGCAGTATTTT. Its translation is CASSIRTGETDTQYF.

This chain joins TRBV7-9 and TRBJ1-1; the D is unclear. Germline-derived CDR1 and CDR2 are SEHNR and FQNEAQ (reference sequence). This CDR3 comprises 12 residues. Trimming left V 8 bases short and J 3 bases short, with 10 bases between. CDR3 protein: CASGWGDTEAFF. CDR3 in DNA: TGTGCCAGCGGGTGGGGAGACACTGAAGCTTTCTTT.

V usage is TRBV30 and J usage is TRBJ2-1; no reliable D call. Germline CDR1 reads GTSNPN; CDR2 reads SVGIG (reference sequence). Between the trimmed V and J ends, which lost 0 bases and 7 bases, there was a span of 10 bases. The CDR3 extends over 13 amino acids. CDR3 loop: CAWSVKLGNEQFF. The CDR3 region has the DNA TGTGCCTGGAGTGTAAAACTGGGGAATGAGCAGTTCTTC.

To note about this clone: Since a much larger clone is just one base distant, this may be a read error. The chain uses TRBV2 and TRBJ1-1; D might be TRBD1 (5 bases). The V gene's germline CDR1 is SNHLY and CDR2 FYNNEI. The CDR3 covers 12 residues. The ends were cut back, 7 bases at V and 5 bases at J, with 11 bases in the middle. DNA for the CDR3: TGTGCCAGCAATTACGGGGGGACTGAAGCTTTCTTT. Translation gives CASNYGGTEAFF.

The chain couples TRBV29-1 to TRBJ2-1, with 7 positions matching TRBD1. V lost 8 bases and J lost 2; bases outside the gene matches: 15. There are 16 residues in the CDR3. Per the germline V gene, CDR1 is SQVTM and CDR2 is ANQGSEA. The CDR3 nucleotides read TGCAGCTTAAACCGACAGGGAGATCCGGCCTACAATGAGCAGTTCTTC. It codes for CSLNRQGDPAYNEQFF.

This chain uses TRBV7-9 with TRBJ2-7; 11 bases are shared with TRBD2. The V segment lost 3 bases and the J segment 5 bases; nucleotides outside the gene matches: 9. Germline CDR1 reads SEHNR; CDR2 reads FQNEAQ (reference sequence). This CDR3 contains 16 residues. The CDR3 DNA reads as TGTGCCAGCAGCTTTAATAGCGGGAGGGCCAGTGACGAGCAGTACTTC. This gives the protein CASSFNSGRASDEQYF.

Points on this clone: Other DNA sequences in the same sample also yield this CDR3. This chain uses TRBV7-9 with TRBJ2-3; the D is unclear. Germline-derived CDR1 and CDR2 are SEHNR and FQNEAQ (reference sequence). Trimming took off 0 bases at V and 2 bases at J, with 9 bases between the two ends. The CDR3 has 15 amino acids. CDR3 loop: CASSLAGGYTDTQYF. The CDR3 nucleotides are TGTGCCAGCAGCTTAGCCGGCGGTTACACAGATACGCAGTATTTT.

This sequence joins TRBV6-5 and TRBJ1-4, with D possibly TRBD1 on 5 matching bases. The germline V gene has CDR1 MNHEY and CDR2 SVGAGI. This CDR3 comprises 12 residues. The germline V and J ends were trimmed by 5 bases and 8 bases, with 9 bases remaining between them. CDR3: CASSEGREKLFF. CDR3 nucleotides: TGTGCCAGCAGTGAGGGACGAGAAAAACTGTTTTTT.

Turning to this clone: Distinct nucleotide sequences in the sample also encode this CDR3. V gene TRBV28 combines with J gene TRBJ2-7; 10 bases map to TRBD1. Germline V CDR1 and CDR2: MDHEN, SYDVKM. Trimming removed 5 bases from V and 2 bases from J; junction bases left unmatched: 3. The CDR3 consists of 14 residues. CDR3 in amino acids: CASSRTGGAYEQYF. As DNA, the CDR3 is TGTGCCAGCAGTCGGACAGGGGGAGCCTACGAGCAGTACTTC.

This clone has just one count. The chain uses TRBV7-8 and TRBJ2-7; D is perhaps TRBD1 (6 bases). Germline loops: CDR1 SGHVS, CDR2 FQNEAQ. CDR3 length equals 14 residues. V shed 2 bases and J shed 3 bases, with 11 bases lying between them. The CDR3 bases are TGTGCCAGCAGCTTAAGTACAGGGAGCTACGAGCAGTACTTC. Residues: CASSLSTGSYEQYF.

Points on this clone: This same CDR3 is encoded by further DNA sequences in the sample. The gene calls are TRBV29-1 and TRBJ2-7; D is perhaps TRBD1 (5 bases). This CDR3 region has 12 residues. V lost 3 bases to trimming and J lost 2 bases, with 8 bases between them. Germline V lookup: CDR1 SQVTM, CDR2 ANQGSEA. CDR3 protein: CSVEATAYEQYF. Here the CDR3 DNA reads TGCAGCGTTGAGGCGACAGCCTACGAGCAGTACTTC.

In the case of this clone: The same CDR3 is also encoded by other DNA sequences in this sample. The chain uses TRBV27 and TRBJ2-7; possible D gene TRBD2, 6 bases. This CDR3 is 13 amino acids long. V lost 8 bases, J lost 0 bases, and 11 bases lay in between. Germline loops: CDR1 MNHEY, CDR2 SMNVEV (reference sequence). The DNA for the CDR3 is TGTGCCAGCTCCGGGACTGCCTCCTACGAGCAGTACTTC. Translation: CASSGTASYEQYF.

This chain links TRBV13 with TRBJ1-1; 12 nucleotides agree with TRBD1. V dropped 4 bases and J dropped 4; count of bases not matched to a gene: 7. The CDR3 is 16 amino acids. From germline, CDR1 is PRHDT and CDR2 FYEKMQ (reference sequence). The CDR3 coding sequence is TGTGCCAGCAGCTCGACCGGGACAGGGGGCGTCACTGAAGCTTTCTTT. It yields the protein CASSSTGTGGVTEAFF.

This rearrangement joins TRBV7-9 to TRBJ2-3, with 9 bases fitting TRBD1. The junction had 11 bases not matched to a gene; V was cut back by 4 bases and J by 0 bases. The germline gives CDR1 SEHNR, CDR2 FQNEAQ (reference sequence). The CDR3 covers 18 residues. Here the CDR3 reads CASSSGTGTSTSTDTQYF. The CDR3, as DNA: TGTGCCAGCAGCTCAGGGACAGGGACTTCGACTAGCACAGATACGCAGTATTTT. The variable domain in full, completed from reference TRBV7-9 and TRBJ2-3, reads DTGVSQNPRHKITKRGQNVTFRCDPISEHNRLYWYRQTLGQGPEFLTYFQNEAQLEKSRLLSDRFSAERPKGSFSTLEIQRTEQGDSAMYLCASSSGTGTSTSTDTQYFGPGTRLTVL.